This T cell receptor (beta chain) was sequenced for a study of a mutant IDH1 vaccine in newly diagnosed glioma. Background on the study: Initiation of the vaccine course occurred 4-6 weeks after radiotherapy alone, or alongside temozolomide cycles.

Trimming at V came to 5 bases and at J to 4 bases, leaving 21 bases not matched to a gene. CDR1 is LGHNA and CDR2 is YNFKEQ in the germline V gene. The CDR3 covers 19 residues. Turning to this clone: What it binds is unknown.

The repertoire was sequenced with immunoSEQ multiplex PCR; TCRdb's copy has only in-frame clones and lacks some. The table includes 31,000 or so clones, roughly 86% detected once. Time point described: week 35, safety follow-up. Vaccination used 300 ug of mutant IDH1 20-mer peptide per dose, with topical imiquimod. This rearrangement joins TRBV4-2 to TRBJ2-5; 8 bases align to TRBD2. The clonotype was recovered from a man aged 25 to 40 with glioma. The starting material was PBMCs, obtained from a glioma patient whose treatment included an IDH1 peptide vaccine. The CDR3 reads CASSSSRSGSWIEGETQYF. In nucleotides, the CDR3 is TGTGCCAGCAGCTCCTCTAGGAGCGGGAGCTGGATTGAAGGAGAGACCCAGTACTTC.